A single sample gave rise to the 21 T cell receptor beta chains below, sequenced in a study of blood T cell repertoires in COVID-19. The repertoire was sequenced with immunoSEQ multiplex PCR; TCRdb's copy has only in-frame clones and lacks some. The sample holds about 240,000 clones; roughly 85% are singletons and the top ten take roughly 3.4%. Sequences were obtained from peripheral blood. These receptors were taken from a woman aged 18-29 years with acute or convalescent COVID-19.

The chain carries TRBV6-1 and TRBJ2-1, with D possibly TRBD2 on 6 matching bases. The germline gives CDR1 MNHNS, CDR2 SASEGT. This CDR3 has 16 residues. The V end lost 1 base, the J end lost 2 bases, and 12 bases lay between the germline ends. The CDR3 is CASSEVGRDPYNEQFF. The CDR3 DNA reads TGTGCCAGCAGTGAAGTGGGGCGGGACCCCTACAATGAGCAGTTCTTC.

This clone was picked up a small number of times. This rearrangement joins TRBV28 to TRBJ1-2; 10 bases agree with TRBD1. J was trimmed by 2 bases and V by 5 bases; bases with no gene match: 8. Looked up from germline, CDR1 is MDHEN and CDR2 is SYDVKM. The CDR3 totals 16 residues. CDR3 sequence reads: CASSERDRGGNYGYTF. The CDR3 bases are TGTGCCAGCAGTGAGAGGGACAGGGGCGGGAACTATGGCTACACCTTC.

This clone was picked up one time. This chain links TRBV4-1 with TRBJ1-4; D remains ambiguous. From germline, CDR1 is MGHRA and CDR2 YSYEKL. This CDR3 region has 16 residues. V lost 1 base and J 7 bases, leaving 16 bases between the germline ends. CDR3 protein: CASSQVVGPGGEKLFF. DNA of the CDR3: TGCGCCAGCAGCCAAGTTGTCGGACCGGGAGGTGAAAAACTGTTTTTT.

The chain is built from TRBV6-6 and TRBJ2-5; D perhaps matches TRBD2 (5 bases). CDR1 and CDR2 (germline): MNHNY, SVGAGI (reference sequence). CDR3 size: 13 residues. Trimming left V 7 bases short and J 2 bases short, with 11 bases between. As DNA, the CDR3 is TGTGCCAGCACCCCCCGAGGGCAAGAGACCCAGTACTTC. As protein: CASTPRGQETQYF.

This chain connects TRBV7-9 to TRBJ2-1; D is unclear. Germline values: CDR1 SEHNR, CDR2 FQNEAQ (reference sequence). The CDR3 contains 13 residues. The V end lost 5 bases, the J end lost 8 bases, and 13 bases lay between the germline ends. The CDR3 region is CASSLYGRDEQFF. CDR3 DNA sequence: TGTGCCAGCAGCCTGTACGGTCGCGATGAGCAGTTCTTC.

This clone was observed a few times. The J gene is TRBJ2-7, the V gene TRBV2; D gene uncertain. The germline gives CDR1 SNHLY, CDR2 FYNNEI. Trimming removed 6 bases at V and 0 bases at J, with 6 bases between. This CDR3 contains 12 residues. CDR3 sequence: CASSLSSYEQYF. The CDR3 DNA reads TGTGCCAGCAGCCTAAGCTCCTACGAGCAGTACTTC.

The chain joins TRBV10-3 to TRBJ2-7; no clear D. The CDR3 contains 13 residues. The V gene lost 7 bases and the J gene lost 0 bases, with 10 bases spanning the gap. Per the germline V gene, CDR1 is ENHRY and CDR2 is SYGVKD. The CDR3 loop is CAINPGDSYEQYF. In DNA, the CDR3 is TGTGCCATCAATCCGGGTGACTCCTACGAGCAGTACTTC.

The V and J genes are TRBV14 and TRBJ2-5; D not resolved. There are 15 residues in the CDR3. V gave up 0 bases and J gave up 1 base, with 9 bases separating them. In germline, CDR1 is SGHDN, CDR2 FVKESK. CDR3 protein: CASSQDTGGQETQYF. The DNA of the CDR3 is TGTGCCAGCAGCCAAGATACGGGTGGCCAAGAGACCCAGTACTTC.

The chain is built from TRBV19 and TRBJ2-1; D may be TRBD2 (6 bases). Germline CDR1 is LNHDA and CDR2 is SQIVND (reference sequence). This CDR3 is built from 16 residues. V gave up 6 bases and J gave up 6 bases, with 21 bases separating them. The CDR3 loop is CASRALRDSPRNEQFF. CDR3 bases: TGTGCCAGTAGAGCCCTCCGGGACTCGCCCCGCAATGAGCAGTTCTTC.

The table lists this clone with a few counts. The chain combines TRBV6-2 or TRBV6-3 with TRBJ1-5; D call uncertain. The CDR3 has 17 residues. V was clipped by 7 bases and J by 4 bases, with 23 bases between them. Per the germline V gene, CDR1 is MNHEY and CDR2 is SVGEGT. The CDR3 is CASTPRGWEGANQPQHF. The DNA for the CDR3 is TGTGCCAGCACCCCTCGTGGGTGGGAGGGAGCAAATCAGCCCCAGCATTTT.

J is TRBJ1-2 and V is TRBV4-3, with 7 nucleotides matching TRBD1. J gave up 8 bases and V 2 bases, and 11 bases lay outside the gene matches. The CDR3 length is 15 residues. The germline gives CDR1 LGHNA, CDR2 YSLEER. Here the CDR3 DNA reads TGCGCCAGCAGCCAATCTGTACAGGGGTTTGAAGGCTACACCTTC. This encodes CASSQSVQGFEGYTF.

The V call is TRBV7-2, the J call TRBJ2-7; D gene uncertain. The CDR3 totals 15 residues. CDR1 is SGHTA and CDR2 is FQGNSA in the germline V gene. The V and J ends lost 1 base and 1 base respectively, with 11 bases between them. The CDR3 here is CASSLELMESYEQYF. The CDR3 nucleotides read TGTGCCAGCAGCTTAGAATTGATGGAGTCCTACGAGCAGTACTTC.

The J gene is TRBJ1-4, the V gene TRBV2; TRBD1 matches at 9 bases. CDR3 length equals 15 residues. V shed 6 bases and J 6 bases; nucleotides not matched to a gene: 8. Germline CDR1 and CDR2: SNHLY and FYNNEI. CDR3 bases: TGTGCCAGCAGGGACAGGGGCCCTAGATATGAAAAACTGTTTTTT. Translated, it gives CASRDRGPRYEKLFF.

The chain employs TRBV30 and TRBJ1-3, with D perhaps TRBD1 (5 bases). The CDR3 sequence is 15 residues long. The V and J ends lost 4 bases and 0 bases respectively, with 13 bases between them. Germline CDR1 and CDR2: GTSNPN and SVGIG (reference sequence). The CDR3 reads CAWTQDSFSGNTIYF. CDR3 nucleotide sequence: TGTGCCTGGACCCAAGACAGCTTCTCTGGAAACACCATATATTTT.

This clone was detected only once. The chain recombines TRBV27 with TRBJ2-2; 7 bases line up with TRBD2. Germline lookup yields CDR1 MNHEY and CDR2 SMNVEV (reference sequence). This CDR3 region has 14 residues. The trim removed 10 bases at V and 5 bases at J, leaving 10 bases unmatched. CDR3 DNA sequence: TGTGCCACAAAATCTGGGAGGGTTACCGGGGAGCTGTTTTTT. Translated, it gives CATKSGRVTGELFF.

CDR3 region: CASSLLGQADLNTEAFF. The CDR3 DNA reads as TGTGCCAGCAGTTTATTGGGACAGGCAGACCTGAACACTGAAGCTTTCTTT. V is TRBV28 and J is TRBJ1-1; TRBD1 agrees at 8 bases. The germline V gene encodes CDR1 MDHEN and CDR2 SYDVKM. The V segment lost 1 base and the J segment 0 bases; nucleotides outside the gene matches: 7. The length of the CDR3 is 17 residues.

This clone was seen just once. The chain carries TRBV25-1 and TRBJ2-3; 7 nucleotides line up with TRBD2. Germline values: CDR1 MGHDK, CDR2 SYGVNS. The ends lost 3 bases at V and 2 bases at J; junction bases unmatched: 5. The CDR3 runs 15 residues. The CDR3 DNA reads as TGTGCCAGCAGTGACGAGCGGGGCAACACAGATACGCAGTATTTT. This translates into CASSDERGNTDTQYF.

The genes are TRBV29-1 and TRBJ2-7, with D possibly TRBD1 on 6 matching bases. Trimming removed 4 bases at V and 2 bases at J, with 15 bases between. The germline CDR1 and CDR2 sequences are SQVTM and ANQGSEA. The CDR3 spans 14 residues. The CDR3 nucleotides are TGCAGCGTTGTGGGGGCGGGTGGAACCTACGAGCAGTACTTC. This encodes CSVVGAGGTYEQYF.

This clone was seen only a few times. The chain is built from TRBV7-8 and TRBJ1-1; 9 bases fit TRBD1. Trimming cost V 4 bases and J 10 bases; bases outside gene matches: 7. The V gene's germline CDR1 is SGHVS and CDR2 FQNEAQ. CDR3 size: 13 residues. For the CDR3, the DNA is TGTGCCAGCAGCTCGTCACAGGGGGCAGGAGCTTTCTTT. Its protein product is CASSSSQGAGAFF.

This clone occurred once. The chain combines TRBV18 with TRBJ2-7; 11 bases map to TRBD2. Germline loops: CDR1 KGHSH, CDR2 LQKENI. CDR3 length: 15 residues. The V gene end was trimmed by 4 bases and the J gene end by 4 bases; junction bases not matched to a gene: 6. Here the CDR3 DNA reads TGTGCCAGCTCACTGGAAACTAGCGGGAGTTACGAGCAGTACTTC. This codes for CASSLETSGSYEQYF. Together with reference TRBV18 and TRBJ2-7, the CDR3 gives the full variable domain: NAGVMQNPRHLVRRRGQEARLRCSPMKGHSHVYWYRQLPEEGLKFMVYLQKENIIDESGMPKERFSAEFPKEGPSILRIQQVVRGDSAAYFCASSLETSGSYEQYFGPGTRLTVT.

CDR3 residues: CASSYSKWEGTYNEQFF. The CDR3 nucleotides are TGTGCCAGCAGTTACTCGAAGTGGGAGGGGACCTACAATGAGCAGTTCTTC. The genes are TRBV6-2 or TRBV6-3 and TRBJ2-1, with 7 bases matching TRBD2. The germline V gene has CDR1 MNHEY and CDR2 SVGEGT. This CDR3 has 17 amino acids. J lost 2 bases, V lost 0 bases, and 7 bases had no gene match.